These 30 T cell receptor beta chains were sequenced from one sample in a study of CD8+ T cells in alopecia areata. Isolated RNA was reverse transcribed into cDNA used as the sequencing template. Method: immunoSEQ multiplex PCR; TCRdb's copy keeps in-frame clones and lacks some. This table has 95,000 to 100,000 clones, roughly 64% appearing once. The treatment denotes: oral pan-JAK inhibitor, 5-10 mg twice daily. This sample comprised CD8+ T cells sorted from blood, obtained at week 4, from a patient treated with tofacitinib. The receptors shown here come from a human donor with alopecia areata.

The rearrangement joins TRBV6-5 to TRBJ2-7; 11 bases line up with TRBD2. The V gene end was trimmed by 8 bases and the J gene end by 4 bases; junction bases not matched to a gene: 10. CDR3 length: 15 amino acids. CDR1 is MNHEY and CDR2 is SVGAGI in the germline V gene. This chain's CDR3 is CASRPRLAGNYEQYF. CDR3 DNA: TGTGCCAGCCGACCGCGACTAGCGGGGAATTACGAGCAGTACTTC.

The chain links TRBV29-1 to TRBJ2-1; D unclear. Germline lookup yields CDR1 SQVTM and CDR2 ANQGSEA. The germline V and J ends were trimmed by 5 bases and 0 bases, with 11 bases remaining between them. The CDR3 loop spans 14 amino acids. The CDR3 DNA reads as TGCAGCGTTCGCACTGAAAGCTCCTACAATGAGCAGTTCTTC. This sequence encodes CSVRTESSYNEQFF.

This clone has only a few counts. The genes are TRBV29-1 and TRBJ2-1; D is perhaps TRBD1 or TRBD2 (5 bases each). The CDR3 length is 11 residues. CDR1 SQVTM and CDR2 ANQGSEA come from the germline V gene. V was trimmed by 3 bases and J by 10 bases, leaving 10 bases between them. CDR3 sequence: CSVEFGTEQFF. Written as DNA, the CDR3 is TGCAGCGTTGAGTTTGGGACCGAGCAGTTCTTC.

Here the CDR3 DNA reads TGCAGCGTCCGTCAGACTACAAACAATGAGCAGTTCTTC. Translating gives CSVRQTTNNEQFF. The chain couples TRBV29-1 to TRBJ2-1; the D gene is possibly TRBD2 (5 bases). The V end was cut by 6 bases, the J end by 5 bases, with 14 bases between. Germline CDR1 is SQVTM and CDR2 is ANQGSEA. The CDR3 runs to 13 residues.

This clone was recorded only once. The chain recombines TRBV7-9 with TRBJ2-3; 8 positions agree with TRBD1. The CDR3 sequence is 18 residues long. V shed 4 bases, J shed 0 bases, and the junction held 12 bases outside the gene matches. The germline V gene encodes CDR1 SEHNR and CDR2 FQNEAQ (reference sequence). CDR3 in DNA: TGTGCCAGCAGCTCGTCTGGACAGGGTATCATCAGCACAGATACGCAGTATTTT. Translating it yields CASSSSGQGIISTDTQYF.

The CDR3 here is CASSQVQGADYGYTF. CDR3 coding DNA: TGCGCCAGCAGCCAAGTTCAGGGGGCGGACTATGGCTACACCTTC. The rearrangement joins TRBV4-1 to TRBJ1-2; 8 bases are shared with TRBD1. The V gene end was trimmed by 1 base and the J gene end by 3 bases; junction bases not matched to a gene: 4. The CDR3 is made up of 15 amino acids. Per germline, CDR1 MGHRA and CDR2 YSYEKL.

The rearrangement joins TRBV25-1 to TRBJ2-1; 7 bases align to TRBD2. The CDR3 covers 11 residues. The germline V gene has CDR1 MGHDK and CDR2 SYGVNS. The CDR3 region is CAGGSSNEQFF. CDR3 sequence (DNA): TGTGCGGGCGGGAGTAGTAATGAGCAGTTCTTC.

The chain joins TRBV9 to TRBJ1-2; TRBD1 matches at 9 bases. V was pared by 4 bases and J by 8 bases, with 12 bases of the junction left unmatched. Looked up from germline, CDR1 is SGDLS and CDR2 is YYNGEE. There are 15 residues in the CDR3. The CDR3 is CASSISGTGNEGYTF. As DNA, the CDR3 is TGTGCCAGCAGCATATCCGGGACAGGGAATGAAGGCTACACCTTC.

V usage is TRBV28 and J usage is TRBJ1-2; D not resolved. CDR1 and CDR2 from the germline V gene are MDHEN and SYDVKM. V was shortened by 6 bases and J by 7 bases, with 6 bases between the two germline ends. CDR3 length: 10 residues. The CDR3 is CASSPSGYTF. In nucleotides, the CDR3 is TGTGCCAGCAGCCCTAGTGGCTACACCTTC.

This clone turned up a few times. This chain links TRBV29-1 with TRBJ2-5; D ambiguous. The V gene lost 6 bases and the J gene lost 3 bases, with 11 bases spanning the gap. The germline gives CDR1 SQVTM, CDR2 ANQGSEA. This CDR3 has 12 residues. The CDR3 bases are TGCAGCGTGGAGAGGAACGAAGAGACCCAGTACTTC. It is translated as CSVERNEETQYF.

The gene calls are TRBV7-9 and TRBJ2-2; 15 bases match TRBD2. The CDR3 spans 18 residues. J was trimmed by 1 base and V by 5 bases; bases with no gene match: 5. Germline V gives CDR1 SEHNR, CDR2 FQNEAQ (reference sequence). The CDR3 sequence: CASSPGTSGRLNTGELFF. The CDR3 DNA reads TGTGCCAGCAGCCCGGGGACTAGCGGGAGGTTGAACACCGGGGAGCTGTTTTTT.

This clone came up a few times. The rearrangement uses TRBV25-1 and TRBJ1-1, with D tentatively TRBD1 (5 bases). Germline CDR1 is MGHDK and CDR2 is SYGVNS. The CDR3 is 13 residues long. The germline V and J ends were trimmed by 6 bases and 0 bases, with 8 bases remaining between them. The DNA of the CDR3 is TGTGCCAGCAGCGCAGGGTTGAACACTGAAGCTTTCTTT. The encoded protein is CASSAGLNTEAFF.

CDR3 sequence: CASGRTGRASTEAFF. DNA of the CDR3: TGTGCTAGTGGTAGGACAGGGCGAGCCAGCACTGAAGCTTTCTTT. The chain couples TRBV12-5 to TRBJ1-1; 8 bases agree with TRBD1. The trim removed 5 bases at V and 4 bases at J, leaving 9 bases unmatched. The germline gives CDR1 LGHNT, CDR2 FRNRAP. The CDR3 is 15 residues long.

Regarding this clone: A read error is the likely source, as a far larger clone sits one nucleotide away. At the DNA level, this CDR3 is encoded by other sequences in the same sample as well. The CDR3 here is CASSQSGLGTPDTQYF. In DNA, the CDR3 is TGTGCCAGCAGCCAATCCGGACTCGGAACCCCAGATACGCAGTATTTT. V and J are TRBV7-2 and TRBJ2-3, with a tentative D call TRBD2 (5 bases). The CDR3 has 16 amino acids. The ends were cut back, 5 bases at V and 4 bases at J, with 19 bases in the middle. Germline-derived CDR1 and CDR2 are SGHTA and FQGNSA.

This clone has just a few counts. It is likely a read error: a sequence one base away is far more abundant. Other DNA sequences of this sample code for an identical CDR3. This chain connects TRBV5-4 to TRBJ1-4; the D is unclear. V shed 4 bases and J shed 4 bases, with 23 bases lying between them. This CDR3 is 18 amino acids long. CDR1 and CDR2 (germline): SGHNT, YYREEE (reference sequence). CDR3 nucleotides: TGTGCCAGCAGCCAAGAAACACTAGACGCTAGAATTAATGAAAAACTGTTTTTT. Its translation is CASSQETLDARINEKLFF.

This chain uses TRBV30 with TRBJ1-1, with D perhaps TRBD1 (5 bases). Germline V gene lookup returns CDR1 GTSNPN and CDR2 SVGIG (reference sequence). Trimming shortened V by 0 bases and J by 4 bases, and 9 bases separated the two germline ends. The CDR3 has 13 residues. CDR3 sequence: CAWSVYGGTEAFF. The CDR3 DNA follows: TGTGCCTGGAGTGTGTACGGGGGCACTGAAGCTTTCTTT.

The chain uses TRBV5-1 and TRBJ2-7; TRBD2 matches 14 bases. Germline V gene data show CDR1 as SGHRS and CDR2 as YFSETQ. The V gene end was trimmed by 2 bases and the J gene end by 7 bases; junction bases not matched to a gene: 2. The CDR3 runs 14 residues. The CDR3 DNA follows: TGCGCCAGCAGCTTAAGGACTAGCGGGGGGGAGCAGTACTTC. Amino acids: CASSLRTSGGEQYF.

The table lists this clone with a few counts. One end of the junction varies from germline; a read error may be responsible. The genes are TRBV10-3 and TRBJ2-1, with TRBD2 as a possible D gene (6 bases). This CDR3 has 15 amino acids. Germline CDR1 is ENHRY and CDR2 is SYGVKD. CDR3 protein: CASSVRTEGYNEQFF. CDR3 DNA sequence: TGTGCCAGCAGTGTGCGGACGGAGGGATACAATGAGCAGTTCTTC.

The chain combines TRBV14 with TRBJ1-1; D gene unclear. CDR1 is SGHDN, CDR2 FVKESK, per germline. The CDR3 extends over 14 amino acids. V was cut by 6 bases and J by 6 bases, with 17 bases left in between. The chain's CDR3 is CASRRKVWEPEAFF. CDR3 nucleotide sequence: TGTGCCAGCAGGCGTAAGGTTTGGGAGCCTGAAGCTTTCTTT.

A few counts support this clone. J is TRBJ2-2 and V is TRBV7-9; TRBD1 matches at 7 bases. The germline gives CDR1 SEHNR, CDR2 FQNEAQ (reference sequence). Germline trimming cut 5 bases from V and 4 bases from J; bases unmatched to any gene: 4. The CDR3 contains 14 residues. This CDR3 reads CASSPRTGTGELFF. The CDR3 bases are TGTGCCAGCAGCCCTCGGACAGGCACCGGGGAGCTGTTTTTT.

This clone was seen only a few times. The chain links TRBV6-1 to TRBJ2-3, with D maybe TRBD1 (6 bases). V lost 3 bases, J lost 1 base, and 11 bases lay in between. CDR1 is MNHNS and CDR2 is SASEGT in the germline V gene. The CDR3 length is 15 residues. CDR3 loop: CASSEDSAGTDTQYF. For the CDR3, the DNA is TGTGCCAGCAGTGAGGACAGCGCCGGCACAGATACGCAGTATTTT.

The chain recombines TRBV13 with TRBJ2-7, with 8 bases aligning to TRBD2. The germline CDR1 and CDR2 sequences are PRHDT and FYEKMQ (reference sequence). The V segment lost 3 bases and the J segment 6 bases; nucleotides outside the gene matches: 7. The CDR3 is made up of 14 amino acids. Here the CDR3 reads CASSFGGGGSEQYF. The CDR3, as DNA: TGTGCCAGCAGCTTTGGTGGCGGGGGGTCCGAGCAGTACTTC.

The rearrangement uses TRBV5-6 and TRBJ1-5; unclear D gene. V gave up 1 base and J gave up 1 base, with 9 bases separating them. The CDR3 is made up of 15 amino acids. Germline-derived CDR1 and CDR2 are SGHDT and YYEEEE. CDR3 region: CASSLRRMSNQPQHF. Written as DNA, the CDR3 is TGTGCCAGCAGCTTGAGGAGGATGAGCAATCAGCCCCAGCATTTT.

This rearrangement joins TRBV27 to TRBJ2-7; no reliable D call. The V and J ends lost 3 bases and 5 bases respectively, with 14 bases between them. The CDR3 contains 14 residues. Germline V CDR1 and CDR2: MNHEY, SMNVEV (reference sequence). CDR3 DNA: TGTGCCAGCAGTTTCATCGAGGCGCGCGACGAGCAGTACTTC. Translation: CASSFIEARDEQYF.

This clone was counted once. J is TRBJ2-1 and V is TRBV2, with TRBD2 matching 7 bases. CDR3 size: 16 residues. V dropped 3 bases and J dropped 4; count of bases not matched to a gene: 9. The germline V gene encodes CDR1 SNHLY and CDR2 FYNNEI. The CDR3 sequence: CASSDIGSGNYNEQFF. Written as DNA, the CDR3 is TGTGCCAGCAGTGACATAGGGAGCGGGAATTACAATGAGCAGTTCTTC.

Worth noting for this clone: Other nucleotide sequences in the sample specify the same CDR3. This rearrangement joins TRBV5-1 to TRBJ1-1; no clear D. CDR1 and CDR2 (germline): SGHRS, YFSETQ. V lost 0 bases and J lost 4, with 4 bases in between. The CDR3 is 12 residues long. In DNA form, the CDR3 reads TGCGCCAGCAGCTTGGAGGGCACTGAAGCTTTCTTT. Translating it yields CASSLEGTEAFF. The whole variable domain, remainder taken from reference TRBV5-1 and TRBJ1-1, is KAGVTQTPRYLIKTRGQQVTLSCSPISGHRSVSWYQQTPGQGLQFLFEYFSETQRNKGNFPGRFSGRQFSNSRSEMNVSTLELGDSALYLCASSLEGTEAFFGQGTRLTVV.

In the case of this clone: One end of the junction is discordant with germline, which a read error may explain. DNA of the CDR3: TGTGCCAGCAGCTCCATGGGGGGGACTAGCGCATTC. Its translation: CASSSMGGTSAF. The chain employs TRBV7-2 and TRBJ2-7; 10 bases line up with TRBD2. This CDR3 has 12 amino acids. Germline V CDR1 and CDR2: SGHTA, FQGNSA.

V and J are TRBV27 and TRBJ2-2; the match to TRBD1 covers 9 bases. V shed 3 bases, J shed 7 bases, and the junction held 6 bases outside the gene matches. Germline values: CDR1 MNHEY, CDR2 SMNVEV (reference sequence). The CDR3 has 15 amino acids. CDR3 protein: CASSFGTGSSGELFF. The CDR3 DNA is TGTGCCAGCAGTTTCGGGACAGGGTCCAGCGGGGAGCTGTTTTTT.

The gene calls are TRBV11-2 and TRBJ2-1; weak D call: TRBD2 (5 bases). Germline V CDR1 and CDR2: SGHAT, FQNNGV. The CDR3 has 14 amino acids. V lost 5 bases, J lost 5 bases, and 13 bases lay in between. In DNA, the CDR3 is TGTGCCAGCAGCCCTTCCGACTACCACAATGAGCAGTTCTTC. This gives the protein CASSPSDYHNEQFF.

The J gene is TRBJ2-5, the V gene TRBV6-5; D unresolved. Germline V gene lookup returns CDR1 MNHEY and CDR2 SVGAGI. The V end was cut by 6 bases, the J end by 5 bases, with 19 bases between. CDR3 length: 15 amino acids. The CDR3 DNA follows: TGTGCCAGCAGCTCCACGGGTGGTAGATTGGAGACCCAGTACTTC. Translation gives CASSSTGGRLETQYF.